The subject of this entry is one T cell receptor beta chain. Its antigen is not identified. The protocol was immunoSEQ multiplex PCR, while the TCRdb copy is restricted to in-frame clones and leaves out a portion. The sample carries roughly 40,000 clones, 90% to 95% recorded once. Germline CDR1 reads MNHEY; CDR2 reads SMNVEV (reference sequence). Losses at the gene ends were 10 bases for V and 7 bases for J; bases not matched to a gene: 11. The CDR3 runs to 14 residues. This entry is derived from a study of graft-versus-host responses after intestinal transplantation. The wider study: Grafts that recipients had were multivisceral, liver-intestinal, or isolated intestinal transplants. The recipients all started with anti-thymocyte globulin induction and then took tacrolimus and steroids for roughly three years. The study's findings and limits: Present in recipient marrow, GvH clones included some that appeared first in ileum or blood. Early post-transplant falls in HvG clones accompanied the peak levels of circulating GvH clones.

The source of this sequence is a human patient who received an intestinal transplant, so some T cells may come from the graft donor. The starting material was PBMCs, obtained 734 days after intestinal transplantation. The chain carries TRBV27 and TRBJ2-3; TRBD2 matches 10 bases. This CDR3 is CATHGLAETHTQYF. CDR3 nucleotide sequence: TGTGCCACCCACGGACTAGCGGAAACCCATACGCAGTATTTT.